This T cell receptor beta chain derives from a study of response to subunit inactivated influenza vaccine. Study results and limitations: Authors suggested seasonal influenza vaccinations each recruit few new T cells.

CDR3 length: 13 amino acids. The ends were cut back, 4 bases at V and 1 base at J, with 6 bases in the middle. Looked up from germline, CDR1 is LNHNV and CDR2 is YYDKDF (reference sequence). Of note for this clonotype: Its antigen is still unknown.

One entry per CDR3 protein results from TCRdb running MiXCR on the RT-PCR reads. The sample carries about 800,000 distinct CDR3 sequences, about 20% recorded once. The rearrangement joins TRBV15 to TRBJ2-3, with D unresolved. The TCR sequence derives from a man over 45 who received an inactivated influenza vaccine. Material: PBMCs from blood, obtained around 5 days after vaccination. The CDR3 loop reads CATSNPGTDTQYF. DNA for the CDR3: TGTGCCACCAGCAACCCAGGCACAGATACGCAGTATTTT. The whole variable domain, filled in from reference TRBV15 and TRBJ2-3, reads DAMVIQNPRYQVTQFGKPVTLSCSQTLNHNVMYWYQQKSSQAPKLLFHYYDKDFNNEADTPDNFQSRRPNTSFCFLDIRSPGLGDTAMYLCATSNPGTDTQYFGPGTRLTVL.